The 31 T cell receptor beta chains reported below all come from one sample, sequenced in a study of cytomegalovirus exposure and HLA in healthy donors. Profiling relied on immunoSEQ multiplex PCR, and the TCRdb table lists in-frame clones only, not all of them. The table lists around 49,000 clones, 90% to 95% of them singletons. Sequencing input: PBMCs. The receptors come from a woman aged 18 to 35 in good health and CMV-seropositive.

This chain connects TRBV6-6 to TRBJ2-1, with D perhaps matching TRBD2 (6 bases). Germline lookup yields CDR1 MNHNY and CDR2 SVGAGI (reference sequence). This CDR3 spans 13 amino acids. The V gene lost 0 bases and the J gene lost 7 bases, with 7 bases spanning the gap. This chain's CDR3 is CASSYSGRNEQFF. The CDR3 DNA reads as TGTGCCAGCAGTTACTCGGGGAGGAATGAGCAGTTCTTC.

Here the CDR3 reads CASSELAVAPSYEQYF. CDR3 in DNA: TGTGCCAGCAGTGAGTTAGCGGTAGCACCATCCTACGAGCAGTACTTC. J is TRBJ2-7 and V is TRBV27; D perhaps matches TRBD2 (6 bases). CDR1 and CDR2 (germline): MNHEY, SMNVEV (reference sequence). V was cut by 5 bases and J by 1 base, with 18 bases left in between. The CDR3 has 16 amino acids.

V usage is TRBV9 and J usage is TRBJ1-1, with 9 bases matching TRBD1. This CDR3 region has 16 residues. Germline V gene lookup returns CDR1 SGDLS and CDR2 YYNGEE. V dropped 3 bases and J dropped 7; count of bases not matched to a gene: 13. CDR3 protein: CASSGGGGDRDIEAFF. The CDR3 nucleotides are TGTGCCAGCAGCGGGGGGGGAGGGGACAGGGATATTGAAGCTTTCTTT.

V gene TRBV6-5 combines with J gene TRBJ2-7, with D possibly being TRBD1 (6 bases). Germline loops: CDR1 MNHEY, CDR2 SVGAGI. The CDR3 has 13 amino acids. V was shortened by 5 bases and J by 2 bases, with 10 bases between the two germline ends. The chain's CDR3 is CASSLRTAYEQYF. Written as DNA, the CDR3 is TGTGCCAGCAGTCTACGGACAGCCTACGAGCAGTACTTC.

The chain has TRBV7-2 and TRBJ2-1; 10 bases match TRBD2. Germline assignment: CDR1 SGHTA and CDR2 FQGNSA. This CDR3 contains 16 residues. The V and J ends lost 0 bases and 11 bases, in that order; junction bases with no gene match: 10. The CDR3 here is CASSLAGLTSGKKQFF. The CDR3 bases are TGTGCCAGCAGCTTAGCGGGTCTTACTAGCGGGAAGAAGCAGTTCTTC.

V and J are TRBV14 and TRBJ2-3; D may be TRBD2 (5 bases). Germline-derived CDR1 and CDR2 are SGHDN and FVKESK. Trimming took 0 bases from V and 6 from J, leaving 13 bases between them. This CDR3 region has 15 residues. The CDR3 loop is CASSQDLGGRDTQYF. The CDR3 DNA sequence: TGTGCCAGCAGCCAAGATCTGGGCGGGCGGGATACGCAGTATTTT.

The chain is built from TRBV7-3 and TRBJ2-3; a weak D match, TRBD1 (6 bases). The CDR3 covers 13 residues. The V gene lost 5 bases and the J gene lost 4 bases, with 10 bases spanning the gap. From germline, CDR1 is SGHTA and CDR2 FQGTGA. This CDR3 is CASSPRGSDTQYF. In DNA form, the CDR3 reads TGTGCCAGCAGCCCCAGGGGCTCAGATACGCAGTATTTT.

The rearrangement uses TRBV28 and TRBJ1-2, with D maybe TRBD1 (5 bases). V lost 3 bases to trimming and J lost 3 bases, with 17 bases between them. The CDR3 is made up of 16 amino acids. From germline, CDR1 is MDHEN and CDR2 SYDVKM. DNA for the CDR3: TGTGCCAGCAGTTTCCCCCCCGGCAGGGTGGACTATGGCTACACCTTC. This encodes CASSFPPGRVDYGYTF.

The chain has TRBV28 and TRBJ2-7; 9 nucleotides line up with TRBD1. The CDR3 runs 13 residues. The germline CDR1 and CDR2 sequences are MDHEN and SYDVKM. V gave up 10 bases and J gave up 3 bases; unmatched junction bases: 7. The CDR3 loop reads CATRDRDIYEQYF. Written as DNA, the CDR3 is TGTGCCACAAGGGACAGGGATATCTACGAGCAGTACTTC.

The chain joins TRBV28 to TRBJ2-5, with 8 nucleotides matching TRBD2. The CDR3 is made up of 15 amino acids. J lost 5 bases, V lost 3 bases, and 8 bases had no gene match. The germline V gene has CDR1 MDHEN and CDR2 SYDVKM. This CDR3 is CASSFPRTGGETQYF. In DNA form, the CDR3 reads TGTGCCAGCAGTTTCCCTCGGACGGGAGGGGAGACCCAGTACTTC.

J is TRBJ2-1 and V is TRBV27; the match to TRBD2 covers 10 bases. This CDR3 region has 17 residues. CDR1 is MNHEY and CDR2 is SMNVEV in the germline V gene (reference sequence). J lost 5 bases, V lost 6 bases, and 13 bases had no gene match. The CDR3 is CASSLPSLAGAHNEQFF. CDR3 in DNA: TGTGCCAGCAGCCTACCCTCTCTAGCGGGAGCCCACAATGAGCAGTTCTTC.

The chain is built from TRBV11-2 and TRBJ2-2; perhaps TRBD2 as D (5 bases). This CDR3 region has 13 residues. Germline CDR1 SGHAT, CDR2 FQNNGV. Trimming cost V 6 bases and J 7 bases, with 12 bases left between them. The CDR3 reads CASRPVRGGELFF. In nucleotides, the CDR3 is TGTGCCAGCAGGCCCGTTCGGGGCGGGGAGCTGTTTTTT.

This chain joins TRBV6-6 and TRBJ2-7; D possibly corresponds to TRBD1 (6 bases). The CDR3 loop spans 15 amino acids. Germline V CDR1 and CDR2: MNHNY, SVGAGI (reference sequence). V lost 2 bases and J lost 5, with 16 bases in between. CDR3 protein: CASSYLNRASDEQYF. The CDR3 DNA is TGTGCCAGCAGTTACCTGAACAGGGCTAGTGACGAGCAGTACTTC.

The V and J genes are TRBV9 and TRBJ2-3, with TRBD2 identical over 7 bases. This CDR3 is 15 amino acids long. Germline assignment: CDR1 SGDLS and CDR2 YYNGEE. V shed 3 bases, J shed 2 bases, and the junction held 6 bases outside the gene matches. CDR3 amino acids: CASSASAGFTDTQYF. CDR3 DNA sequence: TGTGCCAGCAGCGCCTCAGCGGGGTTCACAGATACGCAGTATTTT.

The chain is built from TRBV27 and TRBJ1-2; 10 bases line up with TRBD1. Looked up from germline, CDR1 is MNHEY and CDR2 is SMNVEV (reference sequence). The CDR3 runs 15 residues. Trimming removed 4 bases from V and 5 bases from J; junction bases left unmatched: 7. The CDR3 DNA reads TGTGCCAGCAGTTATATAGGACAGGGGGAATATGGCTACACCTTC. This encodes CASSYIGQGEYGYTF.

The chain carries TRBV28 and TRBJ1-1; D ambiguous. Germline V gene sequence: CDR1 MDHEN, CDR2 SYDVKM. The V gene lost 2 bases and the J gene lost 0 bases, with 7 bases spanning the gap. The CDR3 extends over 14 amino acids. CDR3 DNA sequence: TGTGCCAGCAGTTTAAATCTGTTGAACACTGAAGCTTTCTTT. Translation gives CASSLNLLNTEAFF. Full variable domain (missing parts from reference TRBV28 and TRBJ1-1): DVKVTQSSRYLVKRTGEKVFLECVQDMDHENMFWYRQDPGLGLRLIYFSYDVKMKEKGDIPEGYSVSREKKERFSLILESASTNQTSMYLCASSLNLLNTEAFFGQGTRLTVV.

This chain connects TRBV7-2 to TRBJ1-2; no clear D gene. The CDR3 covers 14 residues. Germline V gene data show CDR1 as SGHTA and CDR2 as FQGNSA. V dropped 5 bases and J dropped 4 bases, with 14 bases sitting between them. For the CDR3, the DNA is TGTGCCAGCAGCGCCGTCGCCGGTATCTATGGCTACACCTTC. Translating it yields CASSAVAGIYGYTF.

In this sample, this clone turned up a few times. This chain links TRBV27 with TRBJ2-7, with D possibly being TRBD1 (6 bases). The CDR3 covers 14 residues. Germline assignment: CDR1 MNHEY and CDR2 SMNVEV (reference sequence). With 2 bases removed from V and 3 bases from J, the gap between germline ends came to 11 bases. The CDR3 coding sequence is TGTGCCAGCAGTTTAGGGGGCAGGCACTACGAGCAGTACTTC. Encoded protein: CASSLGGRHYEQYF.

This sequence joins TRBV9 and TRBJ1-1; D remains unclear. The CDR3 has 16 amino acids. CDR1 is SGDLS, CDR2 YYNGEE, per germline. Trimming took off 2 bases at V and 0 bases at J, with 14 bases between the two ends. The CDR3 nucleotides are TGTGCCAGCAGCGTGGACCCGGGGTACATGAACACTGAAGCTTTCTTT. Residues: CASSVDPGYMNTEAFF.

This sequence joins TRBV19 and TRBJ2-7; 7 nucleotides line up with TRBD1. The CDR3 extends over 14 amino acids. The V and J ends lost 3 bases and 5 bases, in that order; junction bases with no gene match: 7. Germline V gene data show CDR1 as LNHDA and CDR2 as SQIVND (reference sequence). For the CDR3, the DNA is TGTGCCAGTAGTATGGAGACAGGGCGCGACGAGCAGTACTTC. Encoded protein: CASSMETGRDEQYF.

The CDR3 here is CSVVEYGYTF. Here the CDR3 DNA reads TGCAGCGTGGTCGAGTATGGCTACACCTTC. The chain joins TRBV29-1 to TRBJ1-2; D is uncertain. The CDR3 consists of 10 residues. Germline V gene sequence: CDR1 SQVTM, CDR2 ANQGSEA. V was pared by 6 bases and J by 5 bases, with 7 bases between.

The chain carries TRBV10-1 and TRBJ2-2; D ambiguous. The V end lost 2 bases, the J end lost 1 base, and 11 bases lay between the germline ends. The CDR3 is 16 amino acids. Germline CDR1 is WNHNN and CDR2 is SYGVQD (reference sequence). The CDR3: CASSERVFVNTGELFF. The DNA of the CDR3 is TGCGCCAGCAGTGAGAGAGTTTTCGTGAACACCGGGGAGCTGTTTTTT.

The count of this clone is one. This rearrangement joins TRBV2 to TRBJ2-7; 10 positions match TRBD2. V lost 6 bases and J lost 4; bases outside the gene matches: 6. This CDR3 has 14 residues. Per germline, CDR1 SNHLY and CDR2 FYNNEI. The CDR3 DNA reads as TGTGCCAGCAGATACCTAGCGGGAGTATACGAGCAGTACTTC. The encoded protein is CASRYLAGVYEQYF.

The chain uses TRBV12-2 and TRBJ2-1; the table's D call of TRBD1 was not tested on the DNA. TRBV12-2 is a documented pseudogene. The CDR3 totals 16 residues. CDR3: CASRSPVVWGPNEQFF. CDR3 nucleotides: TGTGCAAGTCGCTCCCCAGTAGTATGGGGCCCAAATGAGCAGTTCTTC.

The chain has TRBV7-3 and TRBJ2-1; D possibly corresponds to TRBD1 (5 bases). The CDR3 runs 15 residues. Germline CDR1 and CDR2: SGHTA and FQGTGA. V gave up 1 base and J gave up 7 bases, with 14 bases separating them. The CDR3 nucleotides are TGTGCCAGCAGCTTAATCGCAGGGTTGATGAATGAGCAGTTCTTC. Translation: CASSLIAGLMNEQFF.

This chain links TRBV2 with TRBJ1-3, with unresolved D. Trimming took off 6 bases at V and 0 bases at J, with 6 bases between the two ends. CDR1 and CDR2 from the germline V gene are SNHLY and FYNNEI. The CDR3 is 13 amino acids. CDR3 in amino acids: CASSSYSGNTIYF. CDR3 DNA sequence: TGTGCCAGCAGCTCCTACTCTGGAAACACCATATATTTT.

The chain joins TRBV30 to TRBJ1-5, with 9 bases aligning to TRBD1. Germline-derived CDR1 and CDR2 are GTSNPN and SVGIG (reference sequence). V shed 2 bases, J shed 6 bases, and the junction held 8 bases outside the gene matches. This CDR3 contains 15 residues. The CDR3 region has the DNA TGTGCCTGGAGTACACGACAGGGGGTTGGTCAGCCCCAGCATTTT. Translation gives CAWSTRQGVGQPQHF.

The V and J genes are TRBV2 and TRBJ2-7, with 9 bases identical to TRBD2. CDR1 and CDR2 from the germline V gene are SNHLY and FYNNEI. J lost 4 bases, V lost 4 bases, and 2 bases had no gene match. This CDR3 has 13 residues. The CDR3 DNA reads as TGTGCCAGCAGTGTAGCGGGAGCGTACGAGCAGTACTTC. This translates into CASSVAGAYEQYF.

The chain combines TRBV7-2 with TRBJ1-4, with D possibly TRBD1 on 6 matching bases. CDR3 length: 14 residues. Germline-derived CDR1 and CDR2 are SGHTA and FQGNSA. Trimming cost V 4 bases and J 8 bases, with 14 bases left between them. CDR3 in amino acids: CASSSQGIGEKLFF. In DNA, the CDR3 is TGTGCCAGCAGCTCACAGGGTATTGGCGAAAAACTGTTTTTT. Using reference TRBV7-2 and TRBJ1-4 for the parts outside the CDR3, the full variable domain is GAGVSQSPSNKVTEKGKDVELRCDPISGHTALYWYRQSLGQGLEFLIYFQGNSAPDKSGLPSDRFSAERTGGSVSTLTIQRTQQEDSAVYLCASSSQGIGEKLFFGSGTQLSVL.

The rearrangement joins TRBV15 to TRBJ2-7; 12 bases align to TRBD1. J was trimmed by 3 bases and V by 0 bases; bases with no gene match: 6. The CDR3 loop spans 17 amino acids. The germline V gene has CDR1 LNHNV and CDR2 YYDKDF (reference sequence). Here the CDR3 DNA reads TGTGCCACCAGCAGAGATTCTGGGACAGGGGGCATCTACGAGCAGTACTTC. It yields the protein CATSRDSGTGGIYEQYF.

In DNA, the CDR3 is TGCGCCAGCAGCTTGGAAATAGCGGCTGAGCAGTACTTC. It specifies CASSLEIAAEQYF. The chain links TRBV5-1 to TRBJ2-7, with a tentative D call TRBD2 (6 bases). CDR1 is SGHRS, CDR2 YFSETQ, per germline. The CDR3 is 13 residues long. Trimming shortened V by 0 bases and J by 7 bases, and 11 bases separated the two germline ends.